What follows describes a single T cell receptor (beta chain). Assay: immunoSEQ multiplex PCR; the TCRdb copy retains only in-frame clones and omits some. The table includes around 9,900 clones, approximately 56% detected once. Trimming took 3 bases from V and 8 from J, leaving 21 bases between them. The CDR3 has 16 amino acids. Per the germline V gene, CDR1 is SGDLS and CDR2 is YYNGEE. The data were obtained in a study of tumour-infiltrating T cells in Burkitt lymphoma. About the study: Repertoire clonality predicted overall and progression-free survival.

The sequencing input was tumor tissue. The V call is TRBV9, the J call TRBJ2-1; the D call may be TRBD1 or TRBD2 (5 bases each). The receptor was isolated from a human donor with diffuse large B-cell lymphoma. This CDR3 reads CASSAQAGTPTDEQFF. CDR3 coding DNA: TGTGCCAGCAGCGCTCAGGCCGGGACCCCTACGGATGAGCAGTTCTTC.